This TCR beta chain was found in a study of Ad26.COV2.S vaccination and SARS-CoV-2 variants. Study overall: The donor participated in the COV1001 trial, in its Ad26.COV2.S arm. Recipients of Ad26.COV2.S got it intramuscularly, once or twice 56 days apart. Whole-study results and caveats: Breadth, reportedly substantial, characterized the spike-specific CD8+ and CD4+ T cell responses after vaccination.

The CDR3 is made up of 13 amino acids. CDR1 is SGHRS and CDR2 is YFSETQ in the germline V gene. The V and J ends lost 0 bases and 5 bases respectively, with 7 bases between them. Generated by immunoSEQ multiplex PCR, the TCRdb table keeps only in-frame clones and is missing some. The sample has about 320,000 clones; about 86% are singletons. Comments on this clone: Its matching antigen is unknown. The sample has other DNA sequences that encode this CDR3 too.

Treatment: 19 received Ad26.COV2.S at low or high dose, single or two shots; 5 received placebo; per-sample allocation not given. Specimen acquisition occurred on day 63 following the initial vaccine or placebo injection. The vaccine antigen was prefusion-stabilized Wuhan SARS-CoV-2 spike. The receptor was derived from a person aged 18 to 65 who received the Ad26.COV2.S COVID-19 vaccine or a placebo. V gene TRBV5-1 combines with J gene TRBJ2-3, with D tentatively TRBD2 (5 bases). Sequenced here: peripheral blood, sampled in a trial of Ad26.COV2.S vaccine versus placebo. The CDR3 is CASSLAGEDTQYF. The CDR3 coding sequence is TGCGCCAGCAGCTTGGCCGGGGAAGATACGCAGTATTTT.